This T cell receptor (beta chain) was sequenced in a study of T cell responses to AZD1222 COVID-19 vaccine (dated by TCRdb to 2020 to 2023). At the level of the whole study: Because spike-specific TCR depth and breadth did not differ between the two schedules, AZD1222 recipients who got a second dose at roughly 4 weeks were pooled with those who got a second dose at roughly 12 weeks. Enrollment into the trials was organized by age into subgroups of 18-55, 56-69 and 70-plus years, and those subgroups contained roughly 150, 30 and 60 TCR-sequenced participants, respectively. TCR sequencing covered 233 trial participants: approximately 200 given two doses of AZD1222 and some 25 given two doses of MenACWY control vaccine.

CDR1 and CDR2 (MNHEY, SMNVEV) derive from the germline V gene (reference sequence). The CDR3 has 15 amino acids, counting the end cysteine and phenylalanine. Kept here is only the CDR3 DNA, which spans 45 bases and is read in frame from base 1. Trimming removed 3 bases from V and 0 bases from J, leaving 11 bases between the germline ends. The study at large found these results: In the small 56-69-year group, the increase in depth fell short of significance, most likely because of low power. The whole spike protein was spanned by vaccine-associated CD4 TCRs, and dominant responses were seen in regions 160-218 and 743-854. Reportedly, almost half of the unique spike-specific TCRs recognized epitopes lying outside the regions that are mutated in the B.1.351 and B.1.1.7 variants. Only 5 to 7 AZD1222 recipients were SARS-CoV-2 seropositive at baseline, limiting conclusions about previously exposed vaccinees. Most participants were white British and females outnumbered males, and the authors suggested that clonal diversity may have been underestimated. Because no day 14 peak-response samples were available, repertoires were characterized only after the peak T cell response. A significant rise in spike-specific TCR breadth and depth was observed after two AZD1222 doses relative to day 0 and relative to MenACWY recipients.

The CDR3 regions of human TCRbeta chains were subjected to immunosequencing. The published analysis was carried out like this. TCRs in the repertoires were matched against a reference library of SARS-CoV-2-specific TCRs that had been generated with the MIRA antigen-specificity platform. Breadth was defined as the fraction of unique TCRs that were SARS-CoV-2-associated, and depth was defined as the fraction of total T cells that were SARS-CoV-2-associated. Using the MIRA data, each spike-specific TCR was mapped to the spike region that the TCR reacts to and placed in a CD4 or CD8 class. Log10-transformed breadth and depth values were compared by one-way ANOVA with Sidak's multiple comparisons tests. Entries here come from immuneACCESS through TCRdb and include only in-frame sequences with V and J called. Some clones fail to appear in such tables; in the studies checked, an unresolved V gene covers under half of the shortfall, and the cause of the remainder is unknown. The V and J calls and clone size are taken from that table; D and trimming were inferred from the DNA. The sample contains about 96,000 clones, 70% to 90% of them found a single time. The ten largest account for around 1.6% of the sample.

Regarding this clone: There is no known antigen for this receptor. No much larger clonotype is one base removed from it; base qualities were not supplied.

This specimen's time point label, interpreted: baseline before first vaccination. The vaccinee samples were drawn from two UK trials, COV001 and COV002, one of which was a single-blind randomized controlled phase 2/3 trial testing AZD1222 (ChAdOx1 nCoV-19) in healthy adults. Trial participant PBMC samples were collected at day 0 and day 28 after the second dose for TCRbeta chain sequencing. The sample here was peripheral blood, taken on day 0 of AZD1222 vaccination. The rearrangement combines TRBV27 with TRBJ1-2, with no D gene named confidently. This TCR was recovered from an adult in good health. The CDR3 here reads CASSFTQRTNYGYTF. In nucleotides, the sequence is TGTGCCAGCAGTTTTACGCAGCGTACTAACTATGGCTACACCTTC.